The text below deals with one T cell receptor beta chain. The antigen is not known. Looked up from germline, CDR1 is LNHDA and CDR2 is SQIVND (reference sequence). The CDR3 extends over 14 amino acids. Trimming cost V 3 bases and J 6 bases, with 14 bases left between them. This sample is drawn from a study of OX40 agonist ivuxolimab in advanced cancers. Whole-study results and caveats: Clonal expansion in partial responders at 0.1-3.0 mg/kg ranked among the lowest. There was clonal expansion of CD4+ and CD8+ blood T cells by week 6 at 0.1 to 3.0 mg/kg.

Sequenced by immunoSEQ multiplex PCR; TCRdb stores in-frame clones only, minus some. The sample consists of around 68,000 clones, around nine tenths of them appearing once. The chain combines TRBV19 with TRBJ1-2; possible D gene TRBD1, 6 bases. Sequenced material: CD4+ or CD8+ T cells sorted from blood, taken in a trial of the OX40 agonist ivuxolimab. The sequence was obtained from an adult with an advanced solid tumor such as melanoma, head and neck, liver or kidney cancer. The CDR3 DNA is TGTGCCAGTAGTATGGGGCAGGGGACGGATGGCTACACCTTC. Translating gives CASSMGQGTDGYTF.